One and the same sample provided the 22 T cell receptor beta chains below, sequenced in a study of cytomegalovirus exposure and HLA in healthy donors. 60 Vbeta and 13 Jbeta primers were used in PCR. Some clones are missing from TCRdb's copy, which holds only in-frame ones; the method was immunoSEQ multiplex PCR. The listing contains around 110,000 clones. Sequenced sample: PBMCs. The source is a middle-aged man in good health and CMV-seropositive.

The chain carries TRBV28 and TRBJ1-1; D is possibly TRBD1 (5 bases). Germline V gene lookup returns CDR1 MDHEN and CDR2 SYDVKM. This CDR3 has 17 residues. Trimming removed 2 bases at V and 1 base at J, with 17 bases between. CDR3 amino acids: CASSLRSGRDWNTEAFF. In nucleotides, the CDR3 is TGTGCCAGCAGTTTAAGAAGCGGCAGGGACTGGAACACTGAAGCTTTCTTT.

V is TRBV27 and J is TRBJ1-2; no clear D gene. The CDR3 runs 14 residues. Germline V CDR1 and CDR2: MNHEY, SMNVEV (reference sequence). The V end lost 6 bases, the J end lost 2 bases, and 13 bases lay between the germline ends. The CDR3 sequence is CASSPRAFNYGYTF. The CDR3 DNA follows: TGTGCCAGCAGCCCTAGAGCGTTCAACTATGGCTACACCTTC.

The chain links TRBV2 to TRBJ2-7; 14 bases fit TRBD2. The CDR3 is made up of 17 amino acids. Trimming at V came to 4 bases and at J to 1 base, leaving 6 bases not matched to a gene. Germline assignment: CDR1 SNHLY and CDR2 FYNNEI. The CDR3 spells CASSVRRLAGGSYEQYF. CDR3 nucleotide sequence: TGTGCCAGCAGTGTAAGGAGACTAGCGGGAGGGTCCTACGAGCAGTACTTC. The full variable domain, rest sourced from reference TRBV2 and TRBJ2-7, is EPEVTQTPSHQVTQMGQEVILRCVPISNHLYFYWYRQILGQKVEFLVSFYNNEISEKSEIFDDQFSVERPDGSNFTLKIRSTKLEDSAMYFCASSVRRLAGGSYEQYFGPGTRLTVT.

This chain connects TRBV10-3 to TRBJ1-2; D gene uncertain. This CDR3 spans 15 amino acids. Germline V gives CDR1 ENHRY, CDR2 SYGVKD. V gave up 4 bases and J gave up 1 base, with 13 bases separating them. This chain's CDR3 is CAISGVGVDNYGYTF. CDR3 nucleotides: TGTGCCATCAGTGGTGTCGGAGTTGATAACTATGGCTACACCTTC.

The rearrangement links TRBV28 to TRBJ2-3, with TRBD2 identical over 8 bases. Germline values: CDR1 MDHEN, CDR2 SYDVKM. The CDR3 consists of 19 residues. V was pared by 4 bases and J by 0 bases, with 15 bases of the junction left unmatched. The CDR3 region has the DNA TGTGCCAGCAGTTCGCGCAATCCTCGGGCTAGCGGGAGCACAGATACGCAGTATTTT. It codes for CASSSRNPRASGSTDTQYF. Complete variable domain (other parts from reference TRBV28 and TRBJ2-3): DVKVTQSSRYLVKRTGEKVFLECVQDMDHENMFWYRQDPGLGLRLIYFSYDVKMKEKGDIPEGYSVSREKKERFSLILESASTNQTSMYLCASSSRNPRASGSTDTQYFGPGTRLTVL.

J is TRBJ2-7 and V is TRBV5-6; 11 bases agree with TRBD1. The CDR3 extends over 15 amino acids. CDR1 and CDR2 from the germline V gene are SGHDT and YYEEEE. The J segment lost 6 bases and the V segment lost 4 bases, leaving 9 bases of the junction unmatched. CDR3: CASSPGQGASAEQYF. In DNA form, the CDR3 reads TGTGCCAGCAGCCCCGGACAGGGGGCCTCCGCCGAGCAGTACTTC.

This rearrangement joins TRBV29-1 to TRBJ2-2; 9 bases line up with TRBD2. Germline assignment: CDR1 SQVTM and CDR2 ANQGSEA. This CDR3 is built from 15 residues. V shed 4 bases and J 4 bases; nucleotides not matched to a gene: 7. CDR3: CSVVGAGGITGELFF. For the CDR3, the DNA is TGCAGCGTTGTAGGGGCGGGAGGGATCACCGGGGAGCTGTTTTTT.

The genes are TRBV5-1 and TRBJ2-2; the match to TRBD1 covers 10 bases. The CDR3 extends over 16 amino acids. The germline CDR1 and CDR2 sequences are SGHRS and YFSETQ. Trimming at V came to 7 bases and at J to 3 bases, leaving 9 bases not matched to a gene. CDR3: CASARMTGGDTGELFF. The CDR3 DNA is TGCGCCAGCGCTAGGATGACAGGGGGCGACACCGGGGAGCTGTTTTTT.

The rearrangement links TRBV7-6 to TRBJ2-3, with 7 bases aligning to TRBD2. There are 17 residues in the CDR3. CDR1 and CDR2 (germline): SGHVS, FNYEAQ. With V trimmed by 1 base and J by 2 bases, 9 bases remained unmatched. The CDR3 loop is CASSLEIAGLTTDTQYF. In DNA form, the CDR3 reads TGTGCCAGCAGCTTAGAGATAGCGGGTTTAACCACAGATACGCAGTATTTT.

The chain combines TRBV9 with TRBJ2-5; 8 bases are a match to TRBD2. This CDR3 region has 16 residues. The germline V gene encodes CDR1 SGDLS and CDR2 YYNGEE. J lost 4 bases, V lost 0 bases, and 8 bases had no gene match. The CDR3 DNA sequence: TGTGCCAGCAGCGTAGAGGCGAGCGGGGGAGCAGAGACCCAGTACTTC. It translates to CASSVEASGGAETQYF.

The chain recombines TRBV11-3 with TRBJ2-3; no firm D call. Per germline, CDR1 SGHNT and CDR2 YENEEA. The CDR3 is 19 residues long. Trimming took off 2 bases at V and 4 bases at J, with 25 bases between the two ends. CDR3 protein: CASSLLIYIGSPGADTQYF. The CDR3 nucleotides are TGTGCCAGCAGCTTACTCATTTATATCGGGTCCCCCGGTGCAGATACGCAGTATTTT.

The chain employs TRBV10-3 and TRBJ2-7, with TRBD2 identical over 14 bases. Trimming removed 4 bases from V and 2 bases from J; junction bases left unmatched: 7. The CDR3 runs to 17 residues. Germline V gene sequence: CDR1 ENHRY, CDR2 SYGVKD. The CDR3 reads CAISGLAGGPPTYEQYF. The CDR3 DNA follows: TGTGCCATCAGTGGACTAGCGGGAGGGCCTCCCACCTACGAGCAGTACTTC.

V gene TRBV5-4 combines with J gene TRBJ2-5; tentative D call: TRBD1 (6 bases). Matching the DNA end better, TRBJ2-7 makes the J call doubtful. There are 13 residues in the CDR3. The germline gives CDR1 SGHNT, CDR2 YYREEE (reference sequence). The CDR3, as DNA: TGTGCCAGCAGCTTTCGGACAGCCTACGAGCAGTACTTC. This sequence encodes CASSFRTAYEQYF.

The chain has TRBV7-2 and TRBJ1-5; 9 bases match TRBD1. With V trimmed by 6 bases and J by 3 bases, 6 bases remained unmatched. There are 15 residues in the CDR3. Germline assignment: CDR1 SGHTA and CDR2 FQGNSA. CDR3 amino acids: CASRPGTGPNQPQHF. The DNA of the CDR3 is TGTGCCAGCAGACCTGGGACAGGGCCCAATCAGCCCCAGCATTTT.

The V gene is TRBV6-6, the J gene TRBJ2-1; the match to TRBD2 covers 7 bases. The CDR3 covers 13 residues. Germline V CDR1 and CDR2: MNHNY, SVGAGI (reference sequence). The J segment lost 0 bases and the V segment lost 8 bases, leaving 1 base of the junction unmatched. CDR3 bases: TGTGCCAGCTCGGGGGGCTCCTACAATGAGCAGTTCTTC. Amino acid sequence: CASSGGSYNEQFF.

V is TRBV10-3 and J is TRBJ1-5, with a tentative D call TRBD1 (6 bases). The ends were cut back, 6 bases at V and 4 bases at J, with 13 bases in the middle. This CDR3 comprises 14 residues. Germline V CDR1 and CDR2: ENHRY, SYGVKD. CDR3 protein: CAIRQGHGNQPQHF. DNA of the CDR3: TGTGCCATCAGGCAGGGGCATGGGAATCAGCCCCAGCATTTT.

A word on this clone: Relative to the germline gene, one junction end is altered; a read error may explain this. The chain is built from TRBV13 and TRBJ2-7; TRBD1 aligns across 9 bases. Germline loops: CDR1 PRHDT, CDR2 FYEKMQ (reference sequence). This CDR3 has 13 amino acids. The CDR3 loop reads CASSLGTGSEQYF. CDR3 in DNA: TGTGCCAGCAGCCTAGGGACAGGGTCCGAGCAGTACTTC.

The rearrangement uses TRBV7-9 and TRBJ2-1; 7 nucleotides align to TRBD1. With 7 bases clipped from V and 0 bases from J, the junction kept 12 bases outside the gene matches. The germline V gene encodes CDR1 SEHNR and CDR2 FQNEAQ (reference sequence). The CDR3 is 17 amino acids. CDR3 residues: CASKGAWGQSSYNEQFF. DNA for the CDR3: TGTGCCAGCAAAGGGGCCTGGGGACAGTCCTCCTACAATGAGCAGTTCTTC.

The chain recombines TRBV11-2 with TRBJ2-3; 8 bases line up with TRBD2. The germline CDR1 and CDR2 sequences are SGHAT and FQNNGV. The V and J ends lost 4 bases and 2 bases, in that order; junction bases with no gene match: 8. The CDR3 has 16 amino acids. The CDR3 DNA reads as TGTGCCAGCAGCTCTGGAGCGCGGGGGGTCACAGATACGCAGTATTTT. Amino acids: CASSSGARGVTDTQYF. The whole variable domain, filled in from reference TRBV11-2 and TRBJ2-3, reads EAGVAQSPRYKIIEKRQSVAFWCNPISGHATLYWYQQILGQGPKLLIQFQNNGVVDDSQLPKDRFSAERLKGVDSTLKIQPAKLEDSAVYLCASSSGARGVTDTQYFGPGTRLTVL.

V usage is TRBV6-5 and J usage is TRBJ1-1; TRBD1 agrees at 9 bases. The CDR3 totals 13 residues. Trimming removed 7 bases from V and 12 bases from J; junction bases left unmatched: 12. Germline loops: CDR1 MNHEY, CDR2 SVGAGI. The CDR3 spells CASTQQGATQTFF. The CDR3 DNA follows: TGTGCCAGCACCCAACAGGGGGCGACCCAAACTTTCTTT.

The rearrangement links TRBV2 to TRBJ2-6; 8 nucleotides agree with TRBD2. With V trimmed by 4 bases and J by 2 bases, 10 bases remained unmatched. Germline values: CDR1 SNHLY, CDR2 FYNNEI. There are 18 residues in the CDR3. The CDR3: CASSVGRGARAGANVLTF. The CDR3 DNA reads TGTGCCAGCAGTGTGGGGCGGGGGGCAAGGGCTGGGGCCAACGTCCTGACTTTC.

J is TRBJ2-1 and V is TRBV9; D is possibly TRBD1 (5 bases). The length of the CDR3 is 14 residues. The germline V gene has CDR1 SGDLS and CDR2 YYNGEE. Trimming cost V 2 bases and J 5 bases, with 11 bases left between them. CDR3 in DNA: TGTGCCAGCAGCGTGGGGCTCCCTGACAATGAGCAGTTCTTC. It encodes CASSVGLPDNEQFF.